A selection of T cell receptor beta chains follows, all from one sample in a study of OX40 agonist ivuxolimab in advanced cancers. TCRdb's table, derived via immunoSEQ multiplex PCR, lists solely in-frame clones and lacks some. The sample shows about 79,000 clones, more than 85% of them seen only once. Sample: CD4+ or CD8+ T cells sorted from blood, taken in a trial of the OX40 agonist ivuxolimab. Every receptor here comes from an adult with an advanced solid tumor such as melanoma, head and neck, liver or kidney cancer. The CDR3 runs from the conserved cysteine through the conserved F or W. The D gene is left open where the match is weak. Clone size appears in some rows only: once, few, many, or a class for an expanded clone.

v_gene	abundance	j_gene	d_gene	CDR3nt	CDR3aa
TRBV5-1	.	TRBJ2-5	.	TGCGCCAGCAGCTACGAGGGAGAGACCCAGTACTTC	CASSYEGETQYF
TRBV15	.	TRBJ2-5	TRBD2	TGTGCCACCAAGGCTAGCGGGAGGATTGGGGAGACCCAGTACTTC	CATKASGRIGETQYF
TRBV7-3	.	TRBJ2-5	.	TGTGCCAGCAGCTTGGGAGTTAAAGAGACCCAGTACTTC	CASSLGVKETQYF
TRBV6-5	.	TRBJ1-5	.	TGTGCCAGCAGTTACTCAGGGGTGAGCAATCAGCCCCAGCATTTT	CASSYSGVSNQPQHF
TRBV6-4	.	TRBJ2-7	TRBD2	TGTGCCAGCAGTGTGGCGGGAGGGTTCGACGAGCAGTACTTC	CASSVAGGFDEQYF
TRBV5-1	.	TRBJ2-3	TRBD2	TGCGCCAGCAGATGGCAGCGGGGAGATACGCAGTATTTT	CASRWQRGDTQYF
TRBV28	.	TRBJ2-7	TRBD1	TGTGCCACCGCCGGGACAGTTAACTACGAGCAGTACTTC	CATAGTVNYEQYF
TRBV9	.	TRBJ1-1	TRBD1	TGTGCCAGCAGCGGGACAGGGGTACCGAACACTGAAGCTTTCTTT	CASSGTGVPNTEAFF
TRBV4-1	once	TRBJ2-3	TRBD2	TGCGCCAGCACCCCCAGCGGGGGACTTAGCACAGATACGCAGTATTTT	CASTPSGGLSTDTQYF
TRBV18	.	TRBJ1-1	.	TGTGCCAGCTCACCACTACGACAGGCCGAGAACACTGAAGCTTTCTTT	CASSPLRQAENTEAFF
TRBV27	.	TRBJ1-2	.	TGTGCCAGCAGTTTTCTGACCGGTGCCATTGCCTATGGCTACACCTTC	CASSFLTGAIAYGYTF
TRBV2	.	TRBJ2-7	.	TGTGCCAGCAGTGAAGCGCTTGGGGGCTACGAGCAGTACTTC	CASSEALGGYEQYF
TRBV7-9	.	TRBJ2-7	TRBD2	TGTGCCAGCAGCCCACTCCCAGCGGGAGGAGGGGAGCAGTACTTC	CASSPLPAGGGEQYF
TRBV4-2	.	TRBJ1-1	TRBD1	TGTGCCAGCAGCCTCTCTGGAGGGACAGGGAGTATGAACACTGAAGCTTTCTTT	CASSLSGGTGSMNTEAFF
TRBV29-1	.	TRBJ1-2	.	TGCAGCGTCGAGGGTCAGGCTAACTATGGCTACACCTTC	CSVEGQANYGYTF
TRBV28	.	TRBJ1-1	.	TGTGCCAGCAATCCCCCGAATGAATTT	CASNPPNEF
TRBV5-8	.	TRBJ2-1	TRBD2	TGTGCCAGCAGCTTGAGACTAGCGGGAGGTGAGCAGTTCTTC	CASSLRLAGGEQFF
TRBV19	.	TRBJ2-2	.	TGTGCCAGTAGTATTTTGAACACGTACACCGGGGAGCTGTTTTTT	CASSILNTYTGELFF
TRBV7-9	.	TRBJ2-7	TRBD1	TGTGCCAGCAGCCAGGCAGCAGGGGGTTTTTCGGCCTACGAGCAGTACTTC	CASSQAAGGFSAYEQYF
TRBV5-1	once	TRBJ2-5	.	TGCGCCAGCAGCTTCGGTGGGAGGGAGACCCAGTACTTC	CASSFGGRETQYF
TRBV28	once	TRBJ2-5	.	TGTGCCAGCAGAGCCCAGGGGGGAAGGACCCAGTACTTC	CASRAQGGRTQYF
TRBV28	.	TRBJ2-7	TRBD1	TGTGCCAGCAGGTTGGGAGGACAGGGGCGAGAGCAGTACTTC	CASRLGGQGREQYF
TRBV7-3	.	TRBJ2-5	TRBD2	TGTGCCAGCAGCCTTGGACTAGCGGGACAAGAGACCCAGTACTTC	CASSLGLAGQETQYF
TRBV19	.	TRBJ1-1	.	TGTGCCAGTAGTATAGCTCTGACCCGGGGAGGAACTGAAGCTTTCTTT	CASSIALTRGGTEAFF
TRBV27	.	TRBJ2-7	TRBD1	TGTGCCAGCACATCAGACAGGGGAATTTACGAGCAGTACTTC	CASTSDRGIYEQYF
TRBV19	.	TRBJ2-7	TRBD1	TGTGCCAGTAGCCAGGGGGATTGGTCTTACGAGCAGTACTTC	CASSQGDWSYEQYF
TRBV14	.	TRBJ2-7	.	TGTGCCAGCAGCTTCAGGGGGGGCTCAATCACCTACGAGCAGTACTTC	CASSFRGGSITYEQYF
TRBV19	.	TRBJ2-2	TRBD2	TGTGCCACCGTAGATCCCGGGACTAGCGGGAGGACCGGGGAGCTGTTTTTT	CATVDPGTSGRTGELFF
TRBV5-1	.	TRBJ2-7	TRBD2	TGCGCCAGCAGTCCGGGGGGTCGTAGCTCCTACGAGCAGTACTTC	CASSPGGRSSYEQYF
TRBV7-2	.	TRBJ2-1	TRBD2	TGTGCCAGCAGCTTACTAGCGGGTCGCCCCCACAATGAGCAGTTCTTC	CASSLLAGRPHNEQFF
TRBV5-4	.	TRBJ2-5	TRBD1	TGTGCCAGCAGCTTGGACAGGGGGCGGAGGGAGACCCAGTACTTC	CASSLDRGRRETQYF
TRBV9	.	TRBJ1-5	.	TGTGCCAGCAGCGTGGGCAGGGACGGGAATCAGCCCCAGCATTTT	CASSVGRDGNQPQHF
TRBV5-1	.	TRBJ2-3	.	TGTGCCAGCAGCTTGGTGTCAGATACGCAGTATTTT	CASSLVSDTQYF
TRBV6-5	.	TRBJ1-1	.	TGTGCCAGCAGTTACAAAGGGAACACTGAAGCTTTCTTT	CASSYKGNTEAFF
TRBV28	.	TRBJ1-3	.	TGTGCCAGCACCTCTCGGGGGGCGGAAACCAGAAACACCATATATTTT	CASTSRGAETRNTIYF
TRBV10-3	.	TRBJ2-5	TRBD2	TGTGCCATCACGACTAGCGGGAGTCTTCAAGAGACCCAGTACTTC	CAITTSGSLQETQYF
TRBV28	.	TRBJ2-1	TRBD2	TGTGCCAGCAGTTTAAGGGGTGGGACTAGTCTTTCCAATGAGCAGTTCTTC	CASSLRGGTSLSNEQFF